Given below is one T cell receptor beta chain in context. What it binds is unknown. Germline assignment: CDR1 GTSNPN and CDR2 SVGIG (reference sequence). CDR3 length equals 12 residues. V was shortened by 7 bases and J by 4 bases, with 10 bases between the two germline ends. The entry originates in a study of cytomegalovirus exposure and HLA in healthy donors. General study results and limits: Reportedly, HLA-A and HLA-B alleles of most subjects were accurately predicted from TCR beta.

PCR amplification relied on 60 Vbeta primers (plus 13 Jbeta primers). Produced via immunoSEQ multiplex PCR; TCRdb's table is partial and in-frame only. The data contain around 61,000 clones, approximately 70% of them singletons. Sequencing was carried out using PBMCs. The rearrangement uses TRBV30 and TRBJ2-2, with D perhaps matching TRBD2 (6 bases). This clonotype was sampled from a man aged 40-55 years in good health and CMV-seropositive. The CDR3 DNA is TGTGCCTCCGGAGGGCGCACCGGGGAGCTGTTTTTT. Translated: CASGGRTGELFF.